One and the same sample provided the 24 T cell receptor beta chains below, sequenced in a study of monozygotic twins with cystic fibrosis. Using immunoSEQ multiplex PCR, the repertoire was profiled, and TCRdb retains in-frame clones only, with some absent. The profile shows about 17,000 clones, 96% of them singletons. Material: blood. Receptors originate from a girl aged 2-9 years with cystic fibrosis.

This CDR3 reads CASSFGGDLQETQYF. For the CDR3, the DNA is TGTGCCAGCAGCTTTGGCGGGGATCTACAAGAGACCCAGTACTTC. The V and J genes are TRBV5-4 and TRBJ2-5, with D perhaps matching TRBD2 (6 bases). Trimming cost V 2 bases and J 2 bases, with 13 bases left between them. Germline values: CDR1 SGHNT, CDR2 YYREEE (reference sequence). There are 15 residues in the CDR3.

V is TRBV7-6 and J is TRBJ2-3; a possible D gene is TRBD2 (6 bases). V lost 3 bases to trimming and J lost 3 bases, with 10 bases between them. Germline lookup yields CDR1 SGHVS and CDR2 FNYEAQ. The CDR3 runs 14 residues. For the CDR3, the DNA is TGTGCCAGCAGCTTCCCTAGCGAGACAGATACGCAGTATTTT. It encodes CASSFPSETDTQYF. Filled out from reference TRBV7-6 and TRBJ2-3, the complete variable domain reads GAGVSQSPRYKVTKRGQDVALRCDPISGHVSLYWYRQALGQGPEFLTYFNYEAQQDKSGLPNDRFSAERPEGSISTLTIQRTEQRDSAMYRCASSFPSETDTQYFGPGTRLTVL.

This clone has a single count. The chain joins TRBV11-2 to TRBJ1-2; tentatively, D is TRBD1 (5 bases). Deletions cut 5 bases from V and 4 bases from J, with 14 bases between. The CDR3 runs 14 residues. Germline V lookup: CDR1 SGHAT, CDR2 FQNNGV. CDR3 DNA sequence: TGTGCCAGCAGCGACCTCGGACACACCTATGGCTACACCTTC. This sequence encodes CASSDLGHTYGYTF.

V gene TRBV2 combines with J gene TRBJ1-2; D uncertain. Between the trimmed V and J ends, which lost 4 bases and 8 bases, there was a span of 11 bases. The CDR3 has 12 residues. CDR1 and CDR2 from the germline V gene are SNHLY and FYNNEI. The CDR3 DNA reads as TGTGCCAGCAGTGGCGAACACTCGGGCTACACCTTC. Amino acids: CASSGEHSGYTF.

The CDR3 reads CASSLEGSSGNTIYF. Written as DNA, the CDR3 is TGCGCCAGCAGCTTGGAAGGATCCTCTGGAAACACCATATATTTT. J is TRBJ1-3 and V is TRBV5-1; D unclear. V lost 0 bases, J lost 0 bases, and 7 bases lay in between. CDR3 size: 15 residues. Germline V lookup: CDR1 SGHRS, CDR2 YFSETQ.

The V and J genes are TRBV27 and TRBJ2-7, with TRBD2 matching 13 bases. Germline trimming cut 5 bases from V and 7 bases from J; bases unmatched to any gene: 8. Germline lookup yields CDR1 MNHEY and CDR2 SMNVEV (reference sequence). CDR3 length: 15 amino acids. The CDR3 sequence: CASSRTSGGPGEQYF. Written as DNA, the CDR3 is TGTGCCAGCAGTCGGACTAGCGGGGGTCCCGGAGAGCAGTACTTC.

The V and J genes are TRBV27 and TRBJ2-1; 8 positions agree with TRBD1. The CDR3 has 15 amino acids. CDR1 MNHEY and CDR2 SMNVEV come from the germline V gene (reference sequence). The junction had 7 bases not matched to a gene; V was cut back by 5 bases and J by 4 bases. Written as DNA, the CDR3 is TGTGCCAGCAGTCTCTCAGGGGGCGTTTACAATGAGCAGTTCTTC. This translates into CASSLSGGVYNEQFF.

The rearrangement links TRBV27 to TRBJ2-7, with unresolved D. This CDR3 contains 14 residues. Germline CDR1 and CDR2: MNHEY and SMNVEV (reference sequence). Trimming left V 10 bases short and J 5 bases short, with 21 bases between. The CDR3 nucleotides are TGTGCCACCAGATCAGTGTCGGCATTGGACGAGCAGTACTTC. This gives the protein CATRSVSALDEQYF.

The rearrangement joins TRBV10-1 to TRBJ2-1; D not certain. Per the germline V gene, CDR1 is WNHNN and CDR2 is SYGVQD (reference sequence). The length of the CDR3 is 15 residues. With 4 bases removed from V and 1 base from J, the gap between germline ends came to 11 bases. CDR3: CASSVGISSYNEQFF. In DNA, the CDR3 is TGCGCCAGCAGTGTTGGGATTTCATCCTACAATGAGCAGTTCTTC.

The rearrangement joins TRBV25-1 to TRBJ1-1; TRBD1 agrees at 10 bases. The CDR3 contains 16 residues. In germline, CDR1 is MGHDK, CDR2 SYGVNS. The V segment lost 6 bases and the J segment 4 bases; nucleotides outside the gene matches: 11. Here the CDR3 DNA reads TGTGCCAGCAGAATGACAGGGGGCCGTTTTTCCACTGAAGCTTTCTTT. Encoded protein: CASRMTGGRFSTEAFF. Looking up the rest from reference TRBV25-1 and TRBJ1-1 gives the full variable domain: EADIYQTPRYLVIGTGKKITLECSQTMGHDKMYWYQQDPGMELHLIHYSYGVNSTEKGDLSSESTVSRIRTEHFPLTLESARPSHTSQYLCASRMTGGRFSTEAFFGQGTRLTVV.

The genes are TRBV5-1 and TRBJ2-7; tentative D call: TRBD2 (5 bases). V was shortened by 0 bases and J by 6 bases, with 10 bases between the two germline ends. CDR1 is SGHRS and CDR2 is YFSETQ in the germline V gene. The CDR3 covers 13 residues. The CDR3 sequence is CASSLGWEREQYF. The CDR3 coding sequence is TGCGCCAGCAGCTTGGGATGGGAGCGCGAGCAGTACTTC.

The rearrangement uses TRBV18 and TRBJ1-2; the D is unclear. Germline values: CDR1 KGHSH, CDR2 LQKENI. Deletions cut 3 bases from V and 2 bases from J, with 13 bases between. CDR3 length equals 15 residues. Here the CDR3 reads CASSPGGTVNYGYTF. CDR3 DNA sequence: TGTGCCAGCTCACCTGGTGGCACCGTAAACTATGGCTACACCTTC.

V is TRBV11-2 and J is TRBJ2-1; TRBD1 agrees at 8 bases. From germline, CDR1 is SGHAT and CDR2 FQNNGV. CDR3 length: 14 residues. V lost 1 base to trimming and J lost 9 bases; unmatched junction nucleotides: 5. CDR3 nucleotide sequence: TGTGCCAGCAGCTTAGGTTGGACAGGGTTTGAGCAGTTCTTC. Translation gives CASSLGWTGFEQFF.

The chain recombines TRBV6-5 with TRBJ1-6; 10 nucleotides agree with TRBD1. Per germline, CDR1 MNHEY and CDR2 SVGAGI. The length of the CDR3 is 14 residues. Trimming at V came to 7 bases and at J to 7 bases, leaving 4 bases not matched to a gene. The CDR3 reads CASTTGQGNSPLHF. For the CDR3, the DNA is TGTGCCAGCACCACGGGACAGGGGAATTCACCCCTCCACTTT.

The CDR3 nucleotides read TGTGCCAGCAGCAGCTACAATGAGCAGTTCTTC. This sequence encodes CASSSYNEQFF. The rearrangement uses TRBV5-6 and TRBJ2-1; D not certain. Trimming pared 4 bases from V and 3 bases from J, leaving 2 bases between. Germline V gene lookup returns CDR1 SGHDT and CDR2 YYEEEE. CDR3 size: 11 residues.

This chain links TRBV7-2 with TRBJ1-1; 8 nucleotides agree with TRBD1. CDR3 length equals 13 residues. With 5 bases clipped from V and 3 bases from J, the junction kept 2 bases outside the gene matches. Germline assignment: CDR1 SGHTA and CDR2 FQGNSA. The CDR3 nucleotides are TGTGCCAGCAGCATACAGGGGGACACTGAAGCTTTCTTT. Amino acids: CASSIQGDTEAFF.

This clone was seen just once. The J gene is TRBJ2-7, the V gene TRBV6-5; D uncertain. V was clipped by 6 bases and J by 1 base, with 4 bases between them. CDR1 and CDR2 from the germline V gene are MNHEY and SVGAGI. CDR3 size: 11 residues. In DNA form, the CDR3 reads TGTGCCAGCAGACAGTCCTACGAGCAGTACTTC. Protein sequence: CASRQSYEQYF.

The CDR3 coding sequence is TGTGCCAGCAGCTTGTCGGGACAGGGCAACGGGGAGCTGTTTTTT. Its translation is CASSLSGQGNGELFF. This chain uses TRBV5-4 with TRBJ2-2; 9 bases line up with TRBD1. The germline V gene encodes CDR1 SGHNT and CDR2 YYREEE (reference sequence). J gave up 7 bases and V 1 base, and 5 bases lay outside the gene matches. CDR3 length: 15 amino acids.

The chain uses TRBV7-8 and TRBJ1-4, with 7 positions matching TRBD1. The CDR3 is made up of 14 amino acids. V dropped 5 bases and J dropped 8; count of bases not matched to a gene: 8. Per the germline V gene, CDR1 is SGHVS and CDR2 is FQNEAQ. CDR3 region: CASSPDRVREKLFF. The DNA of the CDR3 is TGTGCCAGCAGCCCTGACAGGGTGCGGGAAAAACTGTTTTTT.

The J gene is TRBJ2-7, the V gene TRBV11-2; D unclear. Germline CDR1 reads SGHAT; CDR2 reads FQNNGV. This CDR3 has 13 amino acids. The V and J ends lost 1 base and 3 bases respectively, with 7 bases between them. The CDR3 nucleotides read TGTGCCAGCAGCTTAGCGGTCAACTACGAGCAGTACTTC. It yields the protein CASSLAVNYEQYF. The entire variable domain, with the rest obtained from reference TRBV11-2 and TRBJ2-7, is as follows: EAGVAQSPRYKIIEKRQSVAFWCNPISGHATLYWYQQILGQGPKLLIQFQNNGVVDDSQLPKDRFSAERLKGVDSTLKIQPAKLEDSAVYLCASSLAVNYEQYFGPGTRLTVT.

This chain uses TRBV11-2 with TRBJ1-1, with 7 nucleotides matching TRBD1. Trimming cost V 1 base and J 0 bases; bases outside gene matches: 5. Per the germline V gene, CDR1 is SGHAT and CDR2 is FQNNGV. The CDR3 sequence is 16 residues long. The CDR3 protein is CASSLGRGRVNTEAFF. The CDR3 coding sequence is TGTGCCAGCAGCTTAGGAAGGGGGCGCGTGAACACTGAAGCTTTCTTT.

The rearrangement uses TRBV6-5 and TRBJ1-1; 8 bases fit TRBD1. The germline gives CDR1 MNHEY, CDR2 SVGAGI. The CDR3 is 13 amino acids. The V gene end was trimmed by 5 bases and the J gene end by 6 bases; junction bases not matched to a gene: 5. The CDR3 is CASSGQGGAEAFF. In DNA, the CDR3 is TGTGCCAGCAGTGGACAGGGAGGGGCTGAAGCTTTCTTT.

The V and J genes are TRBV28 and TRBJ1-6; no clear D gene. Germline CDR1 is MDHEN and CDR2 is SYDVKM. The CDR3 runs 17 residues. V was shortened by 8 bases and J by 2 bases, with 19 bases between the two germline ends. CDR3 in amino acids: CASANWKGIAYNSPLHF. The CDR3, as DNA: TGTGCCAGCGCGAATTGGAAGGGAATCGCCTATAATTCACCCCTCCACTTT.

The rearrangement uses TRBV19 and TRBJ1-4, with D perhaps TRBD1 (5 bases). This CDR3 contains 14 residues. Trimming stripped 3 bases from V and 7 bases from J, with 12 bases between. Germline values: CDR1 LNHDA, CDR2 SQIVND (reference sequence). CDR3 protein: CASSMRGYREKLFF. The CDR3 bases are TGTGCCAGTAGTATGAGGGGTTATCGTGAAAAACTGTTTTTT.